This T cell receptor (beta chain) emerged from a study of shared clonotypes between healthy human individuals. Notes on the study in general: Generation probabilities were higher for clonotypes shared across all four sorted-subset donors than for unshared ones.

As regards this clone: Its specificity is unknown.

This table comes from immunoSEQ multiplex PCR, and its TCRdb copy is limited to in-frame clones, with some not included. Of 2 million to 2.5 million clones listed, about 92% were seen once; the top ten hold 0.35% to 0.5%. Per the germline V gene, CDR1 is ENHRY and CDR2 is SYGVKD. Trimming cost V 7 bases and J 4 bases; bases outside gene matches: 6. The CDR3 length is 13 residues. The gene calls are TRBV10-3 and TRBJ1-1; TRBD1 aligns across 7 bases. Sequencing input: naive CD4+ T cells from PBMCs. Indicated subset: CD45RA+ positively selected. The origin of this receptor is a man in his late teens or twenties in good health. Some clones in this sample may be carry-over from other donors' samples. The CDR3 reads CAIIKTGTTEAFF. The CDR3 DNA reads TGTGCCATCATCAAGACAGGGACCACTGAAGCTTTCTTT.